This paragraph reports one T cell receptor (beta chain). Its target is unknown. The second PCR ran roughly 6 to 11 cycles with a sample-barcoded 5' primer and J-beta primers. Every sample gave at least 2.5 million paired-end reads containing CDR3. TCRdb ran MiXCR on the 5' RACE reads and lists one entry per CDR3 protein. Among fewer than 950,000 distinct CDR3 sequences listed, around half were seen once. V was cut by 0 bases and J by 10 bases, with 12 bases left in between. The germline V gene has CDR1 MNHNS and CDR2 SASEGT. The CDR3 has 13 residues. This specimen comes from a study of blood T cells in healthy people across ages. Findings of the study overall: Per million T cells, the diversity of TCR beta decreased roughly linearly as age advanced. Donors of long life had a larger count of naive CD4+ cells and greater diversity than aged donors. The lack of PBMC sorting stopped any conclusive naive versus antigen-experienced comparison.

The clonotype originates from a man older than 75 in good health. The J gene is TRBJ1-1, the V gene TRBV6-1; D not certain. The sequenced sample was blood. The CDR3 region has the DNA TGTGCCAGCAGTGAAGCAGGGATATCTCTAGCTTTCTTT. Protein sequence: CASSEAGISLAFF.